The rows below give T cell receptor beta chains drawn from one sample of a study of T cell repertoires in cytomegalovirus infection. Their target antigens are unknown. Using its own MiXCR run on the reads, TCRdb lists one record per CDR3 protein. The data show about 78,000 distinct CDR3 sequences, roughly 39% seen once. The specimen comprised CD8+ T cells from cultured PBMCs, sampled from culture after CMV antigen stimulation. The receptors originated from a human donor in good health (CMV status not recorded). Some clones in this sample may be carry-over from other donors' samples. Both conserved end residues are part of each CDR3. A D gene is named only where the DNA matches it firmly. Clone size appears in some rows only: once, few, many, or a class for an expanded clone.

V gene	J gene	clone size	D gene	CDR3 DNA	CDR3 protein
TRBV12-3/TRBV12-4	TRBJ2-7	-	-	TGTGCCAGCCCCCGGACCGTACGGGGACGAGTCTACGAGCAGTACTTC	CASPRTVRGRVYEQYF
TRBV5-4	TRBJ2-3	many	-	TGTGCCAGCAGCTTTTCTGGGGGGGCAGGGGATACGCAGTATTTT	CASSFSGGAGDTQYF
TRBV20-1	TRBJ1-2	few	-	TGCAGTGCTAGAGATTTGGGGTCGGTCTATGGCTACACCTTC	CSARDLGSVYGYTF
TRBV6-8	TRBJ1-1	-	TRBD1	TGTGCCAGCAGTTACTGGGGACAGGGACCCAACACTGAAGCTTTCTTT	CASSYWGQGPNTEAFF
TRBV7-2	TRBJ2-2	-	-	TGTGCCAGCAGCGGGGGGATAAACACCGGGGAGCTGTTTTTT	CASSGGINTGELFF
TRBV5-8	TRBJ1-4	few	-	TGTGCCAGCAGCTTGGGGGGCGAAAAACTGTTTTTT	CASSLGGEKLFF
TRBV19	TRBJ1-1	few	-	TGTGCCAGTAGTGCGTTATCCGCGAACACTGAAGCTTTCTTT	CASSALSANTEAFF
TRBV6-6	TRBJ2-5	-	-	TGTGCCAGCAGCCTATCTCCGCGACCCGGGACAAGGGAGACCCAGTACTTC	CASSLSPRPGTRETQYF
TRBV7-6	TRBJ2-7	-	-	TGTGCCAGCAGCTTAGATAGGGGCGACGAGCAGTACTTC	CASSLDRGDEQYF
TRBV27	TRBJ1-4	few	-	TGTGCCAGCAGTCCCCCGATGGCGGGTAATGAAAAACTGTTTTTT	CASSPPMAGNEKLFF
TRBV5-1	TRBJ2-1	-	-	TGCGCCAGCAGCTGGGACCCCGCGGCGAATAACTACAATGAGCAGTTCTTC	CASSWDPAANNYNEQFF
TRBV28	TRBJ1-5	many	-	TGTGCCAGCAGTTTCCCAATCGGGTCCCCTAATCAGCCCCAGCATTTT	CASSFPIGSPNQPQHF
TRBV19	TRBJ1-1	-	-	TGTGCCAGTAGTAGGTCAGGGTTGAACACTGAAGCTTTCTTT	CASSRSGLNTEAFF
TRBV12-3/TRBV12-4	TRBJ1-2	-	-	TGTGCCAGCAGTTCTACAGGGTCGGACGGCTACACCTTC	CASSSTGSDGYTF
TRBV12-3/TRBV12-4	TRBJ2-2	few	-	TGTGCCAGCAGTTTGGGGGGCGGCAGGAACACCGGGGAGCTGTTTTTT	CASSLGGGRNTGELFF
TRBV20-1	TRBJ2-2	-	TRBD1	TGCAGTGCTAGTACCGGGACAGACACCGGGGAGCTGTTTTTT	CSASTGTDTGELFF
TRBV5-6	TRBJ2-1	-	TRBD2	TGTGCCAGCAGCTTGGTACGGGGGGGCTCCTACAATGAGCAGTTCTTC	CASSLVRGGSYNEQFF
TRBV27	TRBJ2-3	-	-	TGTGCCAGCAGCTCTGGCCGGAGCCAGGATACGCAGTATTTT	CASSSGRSQDTQYF
TRBV6-5	TRBJ1-5	-	-	TGTGCCAGCAGTTACTCGGACAGTTGGCAGCCCCAGCATTTT	CASSYSDSWQPQHF
TRBV7-8	TRBJ2-1	many	TRBD2	TGTGCCAGCAGCTTAGTCGGGGGGACTGAGCAGTTCTTC	CASSLVGGTEQFF
TRBV4-3	TRBJ2-3	-	TRBD2	TGCGCCAGCAGCCAAGTGATGGGACTAGCGGTCACAGATACGCAGTATTTT	CASSQVMGLAVTDTQYF
TRBV6-1	TRBJ1-1	-	-	TGTGCCAGCAGTGAAAGGGGGTTGGGGGGGGGCTCGAACACTGAAGCTTTCTTT	CASSERGLGGGSNTEAFF
TRBV7-3	TRBJ1-1	once	-	TGTGCCAGCAGCTTAGTAGGGGCAAACACTGAAGCTTTCTTT	CASSLVGANTEAFF
TRBV11-2	TRBJ2-2	-	-	TGTGCCAGCAGCCCTTTGGAGGGGGCAGGGACCGGGGAGCTGTTTTTT	CASSPLEGAGTGELFF
TRBV4-1	TRBJ1-2	few	-	TGCGCCAGCAGCCAATGGCCCTCCTATGGCTACACCTTC	CASSQWPSYGYTF
TRBV12-3/TRBV12-4	TRBJ2-7	-	TRBD1	TGTGCCAGCAGCTCAGGGGGCCCCGAGCAGTACTTC	CASSSGGPEQYF
TRBV7-1	TRBJ2-2	-	TRBD1	TGTGCCAGCAGCTCAGTGGACAGGAAGAACACCGGGGAGCTGTTTTTT	CASSSVDRKNTGELFF
TRBV12-3/TRBV12-4	TRBJ1-6	-	-	TGTGCCAGCTCAAAGGGAGGAGATTCACCCCTCCACTTT	CASSKGGDSPLHF
TRBV10-2	TRBJ2-1	-	-	TGCGCCAGCAGTGACGGGACACCACGCTACAATGAGCAGTTCTTC	CASSDGTPRYNEQFF
TRBV27	TRBJ1-1	once	TRBD1	TGTGCCAGCAGTTTAACAAACAGGGGGCACATTTCCACTGAAGCTTTCTTT	CASSLTNRGHISTEAFF
TRBV5-1	TRBJ1-6	-	TRBD1	TGCGCCAGCAGCACAGGACCGGGACAGACAAATTCACCCCTCCACTTT	CASSTGPGQTNSPLHF
TRBV28	TRBJ1-1	-	TRBD1	TGTGCCAGCAGTTTACCGACAGGGAGCACTGAAGCTTTCTTT	CASSLPTGSTEAFF
TRBV6-5	TRBJ1-1	few	-	TGTGCCAGCAGTCCAACAAGGGTAGTGAACACTGAAGCTTTCTTT	CASSPTRVVNTEAFF
TRBV19	TRBJ1-1	-	-	TGTGCCAGTACCCCAGGGAGCACTGAAGCTTTCTTT	CASTPGSTEAFF
TRBV24-1	TRBJ2-1	few	-	TGTGCCACCAGTGATTTGGGTTCTTATGAGCAGTTCTTC	CATSDLGSYEQFF
TRBV6-6	TRBJ2-3	-	-	TGTGCCAGCAGTTACGACATCGGGGGGCCCACAGATACGCAGTATTTT	CASSYDIGGPTDTQYF
TRBV7-2	TRBJ1-1	many	TRBD1	TGTGCCAGCAGCTTGGATACGGGACAGTTGAACACTGAAGCTTTCTTT	CASSLDTGQLNTEAFF
TRBV7-9	TRBJ1-1	-	-	TGTGCCAGCAGGACCTTTGCCACTGAAGCTTTCTTT	CASRTFATEAFF
TRBV4-1	TRBJ2-2	-	-	TGCGCCAGCAGCCTTAGTACAGGGCACACCGGGGAGCTGTTTTTT	CASSLSTGHTGELFF
TRBV20-1	TRBJ2-7	-	-	TGCAGTGCTAGTAATCCAGGGTCTGGCGCCTACGAGCAGTACTTC	CSASNPGSGAYEQYF
TRBV7-6	TRBJ2-2	many	-	TGTGCCAGCAGTGTAGTTAACACCGGGGAGCTGTTTTTT	CASSVVNTGELFF
TRBV7-6	TRBJ2-1	-	TRBD2	TGTGCCAGCAGCTCCAATTTACCGGGACTAGAAAGCCAGGGCTCCTACAATGAGCAGTTCTTC	CASSSNLPGLESQGSYNEQFF
TRBV6-5	TRBJ2-1	-	-	TGTGCCAGCAGTTACTCCCCCTACGGAGATGAGCAGTTCTTC	CASSYSPYGDEQFF
TRBV2	TRBJ2-3	-	TRBD1	TGTGCCAGCAGTGACGGGACAGGGGTAGGGGATACGCAGTATTTT	CASSDGTGVGDTQYF
TRBV6-6	TRBJ2-3	-	-	TGTGCCAGCAGTTATGAGGGGGGTACAGATACGCAGTATTTT	CASSYEGGTDTQYF
TRBV7-4	TRBJ2-1	-	TRBD2	TGTGCCAGCAGCTTAGGAAGCGGGGGGGGCTACAATGAGCAGTTCTTC	CASSLGSGGGYNEQFF
TRBV7-9	TRBJ2-7	-	-	TGTGCCAGCAGCTTAAGTACCGGGGTGCTCTCCTACGAGCAGTACTTC	CASSLSTGVLSYEQYF
TRBV12-3/TRBV12-4	TRBJ2-3	few	TRBD2	TGTGCCAGCAGTTTAGCGGCGGGGGGCACAGATACGCAGTATTTT	CASSLAAGGTDTQYF
TRBV5-6	TRBJ2-5	-	-	TGTGCCAGCAGCTTGAGGACAAAGTACCAAGAGACCCAGTACTTC	CASSLRTKYQETQYF
TRBV19	TRBJ2-3	-	-	TGTGCCAGTAGTATTGCGTTGGGGGCTAGCTGGGGTACAGATACGCAGTATTTT	CASSIALGASWGTDTQYF